The 18 T cell receptor beta chains below were found in one sample sequenced in a study of CD8 T cells in ankylosing spondylitis. Via MiXCR, TCRdb re-called the 5' RACE reads, giving one row per CDR3 protein. The table records 230,000 or so distinct CDR3 sequences, more than 20% of them present only once. Sequencing was performed on blood, either unsorted or a sorted T cell fraction (not recorded which). All receptors derive from a male donor with ankylosing spondylitis or in good health (not recorded which).

This chain links TRBV6-1 with TRBJ2-7; 9 positions agree with TRBD1. CDR3 length: 15 residues. CDR1 is MNHNS and CDR2 is SASEGT in the germline V gene. V gave up 6 bases and J gave up 5 bases; unmatched junction bases: 11. The DNA of the CDR3 is TGTGCCAGCAGCCAAACCCGGGACAGGGCACACGAGCAGTACTTC. Its protein is CASSQTRDRAHEQYF.

The sample holds many counts of this clonotype. The chain employs TRBV5-1 and TRBJ2-7; 7 bases agree with TRBD1. The germline gives CDR1 SGHRS, CDR2 YFSETQ. This CDR3 is built from 14 residues. The J segment lost 3 bases and the V segment lost 0 bases, leaving 3 bases of the junction unmatched. The CDR3 DNA reads TGCGCCAGCAGCTTGGCCGGGGACAGCTACGAGCAGTACTTC. It translates to CASSLAGDSYEQYF.

This rearrangement joins TRBV12-3 or TRBV12-4 to TRBJ2-3; D could derive from TRBD1 or TRBD2 (5 bases each). V was trimmed by 4 bases and J by 0 bases, leaving 11 bases between them. The CDR3 is made up of 15 amino acids. The CDR3 sequence is CASSSGRSSTDTQYF. The CDR3 DNA is TGTGCCAGCAGTTCGGGACGGTCGAGCACAGATACGCAGTATTTT.

This clonotype was counted many times. The chain uses TRBV12-3 or TRBV12-4 and TRBJ2-7; 10 nucleotides line up with TRBD1. J lost 3 bases, V lost 6 bases, and 5 bases had no gene match. This CDR3 region has 14 residues. This CDR3 reads CASSRGQGIYEQYF. CDR3 coding DNA: TGTGCCAGCAGCCGGGGACAGGGGATCTACGAGCAGTACTTC.

This clonotype has at least ten counts. Here the CDR3 reads CASSQVGPLYPKNIQYF. The CDR3 DNA sequence: TGCGCCAGCAGCCAAGTCGGTCCTTTATACCCCAAAAACATTCAGTACTTC. This sequence joins TRBV4-1 and TRBJ2-4; D unclear. CDR3 length: 17 amino acids. The germline gives CDR1 MGHRA, CDR2 YSYEKL. Trimming left V 1 base short and J 2 bases short, with 15 bases between.

This clonotype was picked up many times. The chain has TRBV5-5 and TRBJ2-7; possible D gene TRBD1, 6 bases. Trimming left V 4 bases short and J 5 bases short, with 10 bases between. The germline gives CDR1 SGHKS, CDR2 YYEKEE (reference sequence). CDR3 length: 12 amino acids. CDR3 in DNA: TGTGCCAGCAGCCCCAGGGGAAACGAGCAGTACTTC. Protein: CASSPRGNEQYF. Full variable domain (rest looked up from reference TRBV5-5 and TRBJ2-7): DAGVTQSPTHLIKTRGQQVTLRCSPISGHKSVSWYQQVLGQGPQFIFQYYEKEERGRGNFPDRFSARQFPNYSSELNVNALLLGDSALYLCASSPRGNEQYFGPGTRLTVT.

The sample holds many counts of this clonotype. The gene calls are TRBV7-2 and TRBJ2-7, with D hard to call. Per the germline V gene, CDR1 is SGHTA and CDR2 is FQGNSA. Deletions cut 1 base from V and 3 bases from J, with 10 bases between. The CDR3 sequence is 14 residues long. CDR3 in amino acids: CASSLVLPGYEQYF. The CDR3 DNA reads as TGTGCCAGCAGCTTAGTCCTTCCGGGCTACGAGCAGTACTTC. The full variable domain, completed using reference TRBV7-2 and TRBJ2-7, is GAGVSQSPSNKVTEKGKDVELRCDPISGHTALYWYRQSLGQGLEFLIYFQGNSAPDKSGLPSDRFSAERTGGSVSTLTIQRTQQEDSAVYLCASSLVLPGYEQYFGPGTRLTVT.

The V call is TRBV12-3 or TRBV12-4, the J call TRBJ2-5; the D gene is possibly TRBD2 (6 bases). CDR3 length: 13 amino acids. V was shortened by 6 bases and J by 1 base, with 9 bases between the two germline ends. Here the CDR3 reads CASRRDFQETQYF. The DNA for the CDR3 is TGTGCCAGCAGACGGGACTTCCAAGAGACCCAGTACTTC.

This clonotype occurred many times. The gene calls are TRBV20-1 and TRBJ2-5; D gene unclear. Trimming took off 6 bases at V and 5 bases at J, with 10 bases between the two ends. CDR1 is DFQATT, CDR2 SNEGSKA, per germline (reference sequence). The CDR3 covers 11 residues. The CDR3 loop reads CSATQVETQYF. The CDR3 DNA follows: TGCAGTGCCACCCAAGTTGAGACCCAGTACTTC.

This clonotype was seen only a few times. The chain recombines TRBV7-9 with TRBJ2-1; 8 positions agree with TRBD1. The length of the CDR3 is 12 residues. Trimming took 3 bases from V and 12 from J; bases not matched to a gene: 4. Germline lookup yields CDR1 SEHNR and CDR2 FQNEAQ (reference sequence). The CDR3 nucleotides are TGTGCCAGCAGCTTTTCAGGGGGCTGGCAGTTCTTC. Translating it yields CASSFSGGWQFF.

This clonotype was recorded many times. The V and J genes are TRBV5-1 and TRBJ1-2; 7 bases fit TRBD1. V gave up 0 bases and J gave up 9 bases; unmatched junction bases: 5. This CDR3 is 13 amino acids long. From germline, CDR1 is SGHRS and CDR2 YFSETQ. Here the CDR3 DNA reads TGCGCCAGCAGCTTGGGCCAGGGGGGAAGCTACACCTTC. This gives the protein CASSLGQGGSYTF.

This clonotype appeared many times. CDR3 in DNA: TGTGCCAGCAGCTTATTGGCTGGAAACACCATATATTTT. Amino acids: CASSLLAGNTIYF. V gene TRBV7-9 combines with J gene TRBJ1-3; D gene unclear. The ends were cut back, 2 bases at V and 2 bases at J, with 4 bases in the middle. The CDR3 length is 13 residues. Germline assignment: CDR1 SEHNR and CDR2 FQNEAQ (reference sequence). Complete variable domain (other parts from reference TRBV7-9 and TRBJ1-3): DTGVSQNPRHKITKRGQNVTFRCDPISEHNRLYWYRQTLGQGPEFLTYFQNEAQLEKSRLLSDRFSAERPKGSFSTLEIQRTEQGDSAMYLCASSLLAGNTIYFGEGSWLTVV.

The chain joins TRBV2 to TRBJ2-5; no definite D call. The germline V gene encodes CDR1 SNHLY and CDR2 FYNNEI. The CDR3 contains 14 residues. Trimming cost V 3 bases and J 1 base, with 9 bases left between them. CDR3 nucleotides: TGTGCCAGCAGTGATTCCCAGGCCCAAGAGACCCAGTACTTC. It encodes CASSDSQAQETQYF.

This clonotype showed up many times. The chain combines TRBV10-3 with TRBJ2-4, with D perhaps being TRBD1 or TRBD2 (5 bases each). V lost 2 bases to trimming and J lost 2 bases, with 13 bases between them. This CDR3 comprises 16 residues. Germline V gene lookup returns CDR1 ENHRY and CDR2 SYGVKD. CDR3 sequence (DNA): TGTGCCATCAGTGAGGGGGCAGGGAGCTCCAAAAACATTCAGTACTTC. Protein product: CAISEGAGSSKNIQYF.

In its sample, this clonotype was seen a few times. The CDR3 spells CSANNPLNSYNEQFF. CDR3 bases: TGCAGTGCAAACAACCCTCTGAACTCCTACAATGAGCAGTTCTTC. The V call is TRBV20-1, the J call TRBJ2-1; D is ambiguous. Germline V gene lookup returns CDR1 DFQATT and CDR2 SNEGSKA (reference sequence). V lost 6 bases and J lost 0, with 15 bases in between. CDR3 length: 15 amino acids.

There are a few counts of this clonotype. The rearrangement joins TRBV20-1 to TRBJ2-1, with D possibly being TRBD2 (7 bases). CDR1 is DFQATT, CDR2 SNEGSKA, per germline (reference sequence). The CDR3 spans 14 residues. V was trimmed by 8 bases and J by 5 bases, leaving 19 bases between them. The CDR3 sequence: CSPGGGEPNNEQFF. As DNA, the CDR3 is TGCAGTCCCGGAGGGGGGGAGCCTAACAATGAGCAGTTCTTC.

The V gene is TRBV6-1, the J gene TRBJ2-7, with 7 bases aligning to TRBD1. The V segment lost 5 bases and the J segment 4 bases; nucleotides outside the gene matches: 11. From germline, CDR1 is MNHNS and CDR2 SASEGT. The CDR3 has 15 residues. The CDR3 loop is CASSSTGTEGYEQYF. For the CDR3, the DNA is TGTGCCAGCAGTAGCACCGGGACAGAGGGATACGAGCAGTACTTC.

This chain connects TRBV6-5 to TRBJ2-5, with D hard to call. Per the germline V gene, CDR1 is MNHEY and CDR2 is SVGAGI. V was pared by 2 bases and J by 4 bases, with 8 bases between. CDR3 length: 13 amino acids. DNA for the CDR3: TGTGCCAGCAGTTACAGGGTACGAGAGACCCAGTACTTC. Its translation: CASSYRVRETQYF.